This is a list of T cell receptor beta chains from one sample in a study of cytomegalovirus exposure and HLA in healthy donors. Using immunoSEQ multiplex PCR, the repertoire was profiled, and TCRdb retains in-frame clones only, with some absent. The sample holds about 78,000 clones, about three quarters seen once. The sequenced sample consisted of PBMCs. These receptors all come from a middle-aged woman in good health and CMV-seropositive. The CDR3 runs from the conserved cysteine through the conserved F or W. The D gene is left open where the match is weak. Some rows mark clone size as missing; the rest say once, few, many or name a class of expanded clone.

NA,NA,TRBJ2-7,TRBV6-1,CATRGQGIDEQYF,TGTGCCACCAGAGGACAAGGAATCGACGAGCAGTACTTC
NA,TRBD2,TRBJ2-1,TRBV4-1,CASSQRPAGPYNEQFF,TGCGCCAGCAGCCAGAGGCCAGCGGGGCCTTACAATGAGCAGTTCTTC
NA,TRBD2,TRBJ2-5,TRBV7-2,CASSTSGIRQETQYF,TGTGCCAGCAGTACTAGCGGTATACGTCAAGAGACCCAGTACTTC
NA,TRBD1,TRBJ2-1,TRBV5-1,CASSLAGGADGEQFF,TGCGCCAGCAGCTTGGCAGGGGGCGCCGACGGTGAGCAGTTCTTC
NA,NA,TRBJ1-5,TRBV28,CASSLTASDQPQHF,TGTGCCAGCAGTTTGACGGCAAGCGATCAGCCCCAGCATTTT
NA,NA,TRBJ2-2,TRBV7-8,CASSLVSGGSTGELFF,TGTGCCAGCAGCTTAGTATCAGGAGGGAGCACCGGGGAGCTGTTTTTT
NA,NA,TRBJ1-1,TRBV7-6,CASSLGAGVTEAFF,TGTGCCAGCAGCTTAGGGGCAGGGGTCACTGAAGCTTTCTTT
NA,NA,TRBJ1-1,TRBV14,CASSVWSEAFF,TGTGCCAGCAGCGTCTGGAGTGAAGCTTTCTTT
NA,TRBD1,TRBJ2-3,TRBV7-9,CASSRPGTGTDTQYF,TGTGCCAGCAGCCGTCCCGGGACAGGCACAGATACGCAGTATTTT
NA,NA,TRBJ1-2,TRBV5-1,CASNRDSNYGYTF,TGCGCCAGCAACAGGGATAGTAACTATGGCTACACCTTC
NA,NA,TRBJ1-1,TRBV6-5,CASIQEGGTTEAFF,TGTGCCAGCATCCAGGAGGGGGGGACGACTGAAGCTTTCTTT
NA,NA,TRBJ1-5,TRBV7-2,CASSQVGRTDQPQHF,TGTGCCAGCAGCCAAGTCGGCAGGACTGATCAGCCCCAGCATTTT
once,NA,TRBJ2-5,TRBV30,CAWTGGETQYF,TGTGCCTGGACGGGTGGGGAGACCCAGTACTTC
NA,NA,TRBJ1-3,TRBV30,CAWADINSGNTIYF,TGTGCCTGGGCTGACATTAACTCTGGAAACACCATATATTTT
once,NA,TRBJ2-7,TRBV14,CASSQDSGRSYEQYF,TGTGCCAGCAGCCAAGATAGTGGGAGATCCTACGAGCAGTACTTC
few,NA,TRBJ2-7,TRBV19,CASSPLYGSHSYEQYF,TGTGCCAGTAGTCCTCTTTACGGGAGCCACTCCTACGAGCAGTACTTC
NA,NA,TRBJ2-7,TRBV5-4,CASSLSGYEQYF,TGTGCCAGCAGCTTGTCCGGCTACGAGCAGTACTTC
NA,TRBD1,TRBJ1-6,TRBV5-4,CASSLSLGGGGGGNSPLHF,TGTGCCAGCAGCTTGTCTTTAGGGGGCGGCGGCGGAGGTAATTCACCCCTCCACTTT
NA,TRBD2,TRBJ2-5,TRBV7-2,CASSRSGGPQETQYF,TGTGCCAGCAGCCGTAGCGGGGGGCCACAGGAGACCCAGTACTTC
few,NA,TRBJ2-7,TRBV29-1,CSVGRATYEQYF,TGCAGCGTCGGCAGGGCGACCTACGAGCAGTACTTC
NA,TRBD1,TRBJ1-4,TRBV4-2,CASSPVQGAVEKLFF,TGTGCCAGCAGCCCCGTACAGGGGGCGGTTGAAAAACTGTTTTTT
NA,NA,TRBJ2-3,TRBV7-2,CASRGTDTQYF,TGTGCCAGCCGGGGCACAGATACGCAGTATTTT
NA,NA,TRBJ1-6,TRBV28,CASSLFTGIGNSPLHF,TGTGCCAGCAGTTTATTCACAGGGATAGGTAATTCACCCCTCCACTTT
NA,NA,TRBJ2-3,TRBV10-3,CAISESGITDTQYF,TGTGCCATCTCCGAATCCGGGATCACAGATACGCAGTATTTT
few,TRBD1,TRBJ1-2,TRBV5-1,CASSLADFRVGQGRSDYGYTF,TGCGCCAGCAGCTTGGCCGATTTTAGGGTGGGACAGGGTCGCTCCGACTATGGCTACACCTTC
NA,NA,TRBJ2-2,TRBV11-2,CASSFYGQSTGELFF,TGTGCCAGCAGTTTTTACGGACAGTCTACCGGGGAGCTGTTTTTT
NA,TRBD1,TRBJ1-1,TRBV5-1,CASSLRTGGGTEAFF,TGCGCCAGCAGCTTAAGGACAGGGGGAGGCACTGAAGCTTTCTTT
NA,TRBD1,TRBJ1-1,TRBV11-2,CASSPGGAWNTEAFF,TGTGCCAGCAGTCCAGGGGGCGCGTGGAACACTGAAGCTTTCTTT
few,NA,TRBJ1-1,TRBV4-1,CASSQGEQGTEAFF,TGCGCCAGCAGTCAAGGGGAGCAGGGGACCGAAGCTTTCTTT
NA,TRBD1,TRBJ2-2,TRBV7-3,CASSLIGGQGDTGELFF,TGTGCCAGCAGCTTAATAGGCGGACAGGGGGACACCGGGGAGCTGTTTTTT
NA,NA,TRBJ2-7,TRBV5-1,CASSSRHPAYEQYF,TGCGCCAGCAGCTCCCGACATCCCGCCTACGAGCAGTACTTC
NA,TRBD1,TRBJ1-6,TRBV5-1,CASRWDSDSPLHF,TGCGCCAGCAGGTGGGACAGCGATTCACCCCTCCACTTT
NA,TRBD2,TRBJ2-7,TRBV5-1,CASSEGLAGVHEQYF,TGCGCCAGCAGCGAGGGACTAGCGGGAGTGCACGAGCAGTACTTC
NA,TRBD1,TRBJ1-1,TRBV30,CAWNRGLGGTEAFF,TGTGCCTGGAACAGGGGGTTAGGGGGCACTGAAGCTTTCTTT
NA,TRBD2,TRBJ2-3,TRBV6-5,CASRGLAGVADTQYF,TGTGCCAGCAGGGGACTAGCCGGAGTAGCAGATACGCAGTATTTT